This T cell receptor beta chain emerged from a study of blood T cell repertoires in COVID-19. Repertoires were generated with immunoSEQ multiplex PCR, while TCRdb's copy carries only in-frame clones and drops some. The sample includes tens of thousands of clones, around 81% of them seen just once. V gave up 3 bases and J gave up 10 bases, with 12 bases separating them. Germline V CDR1 and CDR2: KGHSH, LQKENI. This CDR3 region has 12 residues. This clone was picked up one time. The chain recombines TRBV18 with TRBJ1-2; D remains unclear. This receptor was obtained from a human donor in a cohort sampled during active COVID-19. The specimen was peripheral blood. The CDR3 here is CASSPWSRDYTF. In DNA, the CDR3 is TGTGCCAGCTCACCGTGGAGCCGGGACTACACCTTC.